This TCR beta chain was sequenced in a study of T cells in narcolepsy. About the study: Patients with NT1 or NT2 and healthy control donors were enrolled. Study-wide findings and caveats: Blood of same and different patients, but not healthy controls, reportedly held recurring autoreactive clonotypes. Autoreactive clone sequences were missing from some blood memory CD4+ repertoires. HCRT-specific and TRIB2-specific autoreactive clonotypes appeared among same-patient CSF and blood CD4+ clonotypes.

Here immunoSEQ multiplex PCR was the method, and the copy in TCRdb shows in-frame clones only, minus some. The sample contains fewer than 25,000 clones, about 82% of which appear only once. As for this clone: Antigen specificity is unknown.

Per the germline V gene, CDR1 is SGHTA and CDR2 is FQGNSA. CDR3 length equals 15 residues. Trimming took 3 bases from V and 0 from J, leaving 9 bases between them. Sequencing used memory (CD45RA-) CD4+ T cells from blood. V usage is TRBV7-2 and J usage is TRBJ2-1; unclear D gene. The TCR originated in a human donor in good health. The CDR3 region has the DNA TGTGCCAGCAGCTTTGCCCTCAGCTCCTACAATGAGCAGTTCTTC. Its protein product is CASSFALSSYNEQFF.